Detailed here is one TCR beta chain. The CDR3 length is 18 residues. V lost 0 bases to trimming and J lost 5 bases; unmatched junction nucleotides: 14. The V gene's germline CDR1 is LGHDT and CDR2 YNNKEL (reference sequence). In the source study's methods: Amplification of reference gene primers was used by the study to estimate nucleated cell counts. The data were produced by immunoSEQ multiplex PCR, yet TCRdb's version contains in-frame clones alone and is incomplete. V, J and clone size were drawn from that table, and D and trimming were deduced from the DNA. The sample records tens of thousands of clones, about 80% being singletons. This specimen belongs to a study of blood T cell repertoires in COVID-19. The overall study: The United States, Italy and Spain were the sources of the acute and convalescent COVID-19 samples. The analysed material was cDNA or gDNA that came from T cells, B-cell-depleted T cells, or PBMCs.

The sequence derives from a woman aged 80 or over with acute or convalescent COVID-19. The gene calls are TRBV3-1 (or the pseudogene TRBV3-2) and TRBJ2-5; 8 nucleotides match TRBD1. Sequenced material: peripheral blood. The CDR3 sequence: CASSQDLQDRVGWETQYF. CDR3 DNA: TGTGCCAGCAGCCAAGATCTTCAGGACAGGGTAGGATGGGAGACCCAGTACTTC.